This T cell receptor beta chain stems from a study of T cells in Graves' hyperthyroidism and ophthalmopathy. V gave up 2 bases and J gave up 2 bases; unmatched junction bases: 6. The length of the CDR3 is 15 residues. Germline V lookup: CDR1 MGHRA, CDR2 YSYEKL. This clonotype was recorded many times. Regions amplified from RNA transcripts were the TCR beta CDR3 regions. The TCR CDR3 first-round RT-PCR relied on the HTBI primer set. One entry per CDR3 protein results from TCRdb running MiXCR on the multiplex PCR reads. The data contain fewer than 450,000 distinct CDR3 sequences, less than 20% of them singletons.

The sequenced material came from blood. The genes are TRBV4-1 and TRBJ2-7; 7 bases line up with TRBD1. The receptor's source is a man aged 18-30 years with Graves' ophthalmopathy. CDR3 DNA sequence: TGCGCCAGCAGCCAACCGAGACAGGGCACCTACGAGCAGTACTTC. Its protein is CASSQPRQGTYEQYF.